A selection of T cell receptor beta chains follows, all from one sample in a study of graft-versus-host responses after intestinal transplantation. Their specific antigens are unknown. Sequencing was performed with immunoSEQ multiplex PCR; in TCRdb, only in-frame clones are kept and a portion is missing. This table holds 90,000 to 150,000 clones, 85% to 95% found once. The sample was unstimulated CD4+ T cells sorted from spleen or lymph node cells, taken before intestinal transplant. These receptors were taken from a human donor who received an intestinal transplant. The CDR3 runs from the conserved cysteine through the conserved F or W. A D gene is named only where the DNA matches it firmly. Clone size appears in some rows only: once, few, many, or a class for an expanded clone.

v_call: TRBV30; clone_size: NA; d_call: NA; j_call: TRBJ2-3; cdr3_nt: TGTGCCTGGGGAGTGGGTAGCACAGATACGCAGTATTTT; cdr3_aa: CAWGVGSTDTQYF
v_call: TRBV18; clone_size: NA; d_call: TRBD1; j_call: TRBJ1-2; cdr3_nt: TGTGCCAGCTCACCACGGGACAGGGATGGCTACACCTTC; cdr3_aa: CASSPRDRDGYTF
v_call: TRBV9; clone_size: once; d_call: TRBD2; j_call: TRBJ2-3; cdr3_nt: TGTGCCAGCAGCGTGGGCGGGAGGGCGCAGTATTTT; cdr3_aa: CASSVGGRAQYF
v_call: TRBV11-3; clone_size: NA; d_call: NA; j_call: TRBJ2-3; cdr3_nt: TGTGCCAGCAGCCAAGGACGACTGGCTAGCACAGATACGCAGTATTTT; cdr3_aa: CASSQGRLASTDTQYF
v_call: TRBV7-3; clone_size: NA; d_call: NA; j_call: TRBJ1-1; cdr3_nt: TGTGCCAGCAGCTCCGGTAAGGAAGGCACTGAAGCTTTCTTT; cdr3_aa: CASSSGKEGTEAFF
v_call: TRBV6-1; clone_size: NA; d_call: TRBD1; j_call: TRBJ1-5; cdr3_nt: TGTGCCAGCAGTGCCCTAGGGACAGGCGGCAATCAGCCCCAGCATTTT; cdr3_aa: CASSALGTGGNQPQHF
v_call: TRBV6-5; clone_size: NA; d_call: TRBD2; j_call: TRBJ2-1; cdr3_nt: TGTGCCAGCACCGTAGCGGGGCCGTACTACAATGAGCAGTTCTTC; cdr3_aa: CASTVAGPYYNEQFF
v_call: TRBV18; clone_size: NA; d_call: TRBD1; j_call: TRBJ2-5; cdr3_nt: TGTGCCAGCTCACTCGTCGGGACAGAAGAGACCCAGTACTTC; cdr3_aa: CASSLVGTEETQYF
v_call: TRBV28; clone_size: once; d_call: NA; j_call: TRBJ1-5; cdr3_nt: TGTGCCAGCAGTTTATTCCAGCTCAATCAGCCCCAGCATTTT; cdr3_aa: CASSLFQLNQPQHF
v_call: TRBV5-6; clone_size: NA; d_call: TRBD1; j_call: TRBJ1-5; cdr3_nt: TGTGCCAGCAGCTCGCTGACAGGGTCGATTCAGCCCCAGCATTTT; cdr3_aa: CASSSLTGSIQPQHF
v_call: TRBV5-1; clone_size: NA; d_call: TRBD1; j_call: TRBJ1-4; cdr3_nt: TGCGCCAGCAGCCCGGGACAGCCTAATGAAAAACTGTTTTTT; cdr3_aa: CASSPGQPNEKLFF
v_call: TRBV2; clone_size: NA; d_call: TRBD1; j_call: TRBJ2-7; cdr3_nt: TGTGCCAGCAGGGGGGACAGGGGGGACTACGAGCAGTACTTC; cdr3_aa: CASRGDRGDYEQYF
v_call: TRBV6-1; clone_size: NA; d_call: NA; j_call: TRBJ2-7; cdr3_nt: TGTGCCAGCAACCAGTCCCCTTGGACAGAGCAGTACTTC; cdr3_aa: CASNQSPWTEQYF
v_call: TRBV7-2; clone_size: NA; d_call: TRBD2; j_call: TRBJ2-1; cdr3_nt: TGTGCCAGCAGCCTATCCCGCGGGACTAGCGGCGTCAATGAGCAGTTCTTC; cdr3_aa: CASSLSRGTSGVNEQFF
v_call: TRBV29-1; clone_size: NA; d_call: NA; j_call: TRBJ2-7; cdr3_nt: TGCAGCGTTGAAGAGCTCTGGTTTTTGGACAGACCTATTATCGACGAGCAGTACTTC; cdr3_aa: CSVEELWFLDRPIIDEQYF
v_call: TRBV10-3; clone_size: NA; d_call: NA; j_call: TRBJ1-5; cdr3_nt: TGTGCCATCAGTGATAGGGATCAGCCCCAGCATTTT; cdr3_aa: CAISDRDQPQHF
v_call: TRBV14; clone_size: once; d_call: TRBD1; j_call: TRBJ1-4; cdr3_nt: TGTGCCAGCAGCCAAGATCCGGGACAGGGGAGTGAAAAACTGTTTTTT; cdr3_aa: CASSQDPGQGSEKLFF
v_call: TRBV30; clone_size: NA; d_call: NA; j_call: TRBJ2-7; cdr3_nt: TGTGCCTGGAGTGTAATTGGCGGGGCCTTCTACGAGCAGTACTTC; cdr3_aa: CAWSVIGGAFYEQYF
v_call: TRBV18; clone_size: NA; d_call: TRBD2; j_call: TRBJ2-3; cdr3_nt: TGTGCCAGCTCACCCCAGAGCGGGACTAAAGGTCGCACAGATACGCAGTATTTT; cdr3_aa: CASSPQSGTKGRTDTQYF
v_call: TRBV6-5; clone_size: NA; d_call: NA; j_call: TRBJ2-7; cdr3_nt: TGTGCCAGTATGAACAAGGGACCCACCTACGAGCAGTACTTC; cdr3_aa: CASMNKGPTYEQYF
v_call: TRBV4-2; clone_size: NA; d_call: NA; j_call: TRBJ2-4; cdr3_nt: TGTGCCAGCAGCTATATACTAGCCAAAAACATTCAGTACTTC; cdr3_aa: CASSYILAKNIQYF
v_call: TRBV7-3; clone_size: NA; d_call: NA; j_call: TRBJ2-3; cdr3_nt: TGTGCCAGCAGCTTAGAACGTCCAGATACGCAGTATTTT; cdr3_aa: CASSLERPDTQYF